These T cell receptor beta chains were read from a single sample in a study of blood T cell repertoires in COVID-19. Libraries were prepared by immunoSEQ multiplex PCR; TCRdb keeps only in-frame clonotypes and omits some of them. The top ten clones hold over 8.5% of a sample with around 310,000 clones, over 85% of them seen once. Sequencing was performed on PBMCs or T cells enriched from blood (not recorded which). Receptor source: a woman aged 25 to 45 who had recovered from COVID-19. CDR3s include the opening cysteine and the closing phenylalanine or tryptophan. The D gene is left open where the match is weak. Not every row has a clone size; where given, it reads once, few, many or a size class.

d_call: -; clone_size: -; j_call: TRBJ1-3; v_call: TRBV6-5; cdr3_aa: CASSTPGRTGNTIYF; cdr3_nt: TGTGCCAGCAGTACCCCGGGGAGGACTGGAAACACCATATATTTT
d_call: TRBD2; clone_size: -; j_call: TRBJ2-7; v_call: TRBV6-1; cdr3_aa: CASSASLAGASRYEQYF; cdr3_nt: TGTGCCAGCAGTGCCTCTTTAGCGGGCGCTTCTAGATACGAGCAGTACTTC
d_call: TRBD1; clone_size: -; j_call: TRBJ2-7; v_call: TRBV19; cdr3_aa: CASKVGQGAHEQYF; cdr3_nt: TGTGCCAGTAAGGTGGGACAGGGGGCCCACGAGCAGTACTTC
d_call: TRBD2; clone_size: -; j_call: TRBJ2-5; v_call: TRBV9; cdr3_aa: CASSETSGSETQYF; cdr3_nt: TGTGCCAGCAGCGAGACTAGCGGGAGCGAGACCCAGTACTTC
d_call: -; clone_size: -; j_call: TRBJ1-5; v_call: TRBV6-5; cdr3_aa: CASTLDRDSNQPQHF; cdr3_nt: TGTGCCAGCACCCTGGACAGAGATAGCAATCAGCCCCAGCATTTT
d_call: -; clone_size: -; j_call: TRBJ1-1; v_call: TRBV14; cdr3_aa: CASSQNRNTEAFF; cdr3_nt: TGTGCCAGCAGCCAGAACAGAAACACTGAAGCTTTCTTT
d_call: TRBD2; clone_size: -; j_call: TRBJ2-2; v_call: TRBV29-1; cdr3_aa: CSVATGLAGDTGELFF; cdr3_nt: TGCAGCGTCGCCACGGGACTAGCGGGGGACACCGGGGAGCTGTTTTTT
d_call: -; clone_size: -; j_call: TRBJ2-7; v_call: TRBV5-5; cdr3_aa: CASSGGTVFVGEQYF; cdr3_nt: TGTGCCAGCAGCGGCGGGACAGTCTTTGTGGGCGAGCAGTACTTC
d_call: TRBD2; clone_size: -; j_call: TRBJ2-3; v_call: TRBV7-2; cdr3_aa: CASSLLGWGGGDTQYF; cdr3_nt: TGTGCCAGCAGCTTACTGGGCTGGGGGGGAGGAGATACGCAGTATTTT
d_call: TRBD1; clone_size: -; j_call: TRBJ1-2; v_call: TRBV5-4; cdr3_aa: CASRGIDRVHYGYTF; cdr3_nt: TGTGCCAGCAGAGGTATCGACAGGGTTCACTATGGCTACACCTTC
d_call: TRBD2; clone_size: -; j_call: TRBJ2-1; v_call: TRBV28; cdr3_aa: CASSLIQREGSYNEQFF; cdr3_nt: TGTGCCAGCAGTTTGATTCAGCGGGAGGGCTCCTACAATGAGCAGTTCTTC
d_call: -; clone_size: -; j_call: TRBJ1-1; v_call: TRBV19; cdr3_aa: CASSMGSWTGGTEAFF; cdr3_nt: TGTGCCAGTAGTATGGGGAGTTGGACGGGCGGCACTGAAGCTTTCTTT
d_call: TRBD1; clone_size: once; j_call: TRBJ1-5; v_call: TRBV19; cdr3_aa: CASSLTGTGERGNQPQHF; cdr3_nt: TGTGCCAGTAGTTTGACCGGGACAGGGGAGAGGGGCAATCAGCCCCAGCATTTT
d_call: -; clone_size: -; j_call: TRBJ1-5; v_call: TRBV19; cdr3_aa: CASESVGGGSNQPQHF; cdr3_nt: TGTGCCAGTGAAAGCGTCGGGGGGGGCAGCAATCAGCCCCAGCATTTT
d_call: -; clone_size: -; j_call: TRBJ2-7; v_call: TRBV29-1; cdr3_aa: CSVAASYEQYF; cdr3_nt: TGCAGCGTTGCAGCGTCTTACGAGCAGTACTTC
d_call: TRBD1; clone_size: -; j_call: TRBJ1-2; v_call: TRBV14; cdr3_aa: CASSPALRQGATYGYTF; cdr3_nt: TGTGCCAGCAGCCCAGCCCTTCGACAGGGGGCTACCTATGGCTACACCTTC
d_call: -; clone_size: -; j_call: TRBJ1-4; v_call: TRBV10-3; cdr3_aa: CAISESGRPAGEKLFF; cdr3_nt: TGTGCCATCAGTGAGTCGGGGAGGCCGGCGGGGGAAAAACTGTTTTTT
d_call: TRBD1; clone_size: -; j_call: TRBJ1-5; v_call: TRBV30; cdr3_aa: CAWRGQGDQPQHF; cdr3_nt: TGTGCCTGGAGGGGACAGGGGGATCAGCCCCAGCATTTT
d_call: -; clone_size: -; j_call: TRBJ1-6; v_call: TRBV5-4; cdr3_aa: CASSLGQPGDSPLHF; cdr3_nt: TGTGCCAGCAGCTTGGGGCAGCCAGGGGATTCACCCCTCCACTTT
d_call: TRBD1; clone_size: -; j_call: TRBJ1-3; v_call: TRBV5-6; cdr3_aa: CASSPEGGIDTIYF; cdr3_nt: TGTGCCAGCAGCCCGGAAGGGGGCATAGACACCATATATTTT
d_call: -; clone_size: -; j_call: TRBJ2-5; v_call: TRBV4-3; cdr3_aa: CASSQDRVPGETQYF; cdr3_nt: TGCGCCAGCAGCCAAGACAGGGTCCCAGGGGAGACCCAGTACTTC
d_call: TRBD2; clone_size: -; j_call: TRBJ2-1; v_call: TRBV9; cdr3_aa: CASSLRGAGVTNEQFF; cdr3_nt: TGTGCCAGCAGCCTCCGGGGAGCGGGAGTTACCAATGAGCAGTTCTTC
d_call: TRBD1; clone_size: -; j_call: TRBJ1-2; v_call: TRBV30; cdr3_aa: CAWTGTGFGYTF; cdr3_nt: TGTGCCTGGACCGGGACAGGGTTCGGCTACACCTTC
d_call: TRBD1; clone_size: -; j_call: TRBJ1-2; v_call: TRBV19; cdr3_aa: CASRPGDRGYGYTF; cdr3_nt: TGTGCCAGTAGACCGGGGGACAGGGGATATGGCTACACCTTC
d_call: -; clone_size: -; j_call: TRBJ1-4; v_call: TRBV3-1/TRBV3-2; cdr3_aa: CASSQRSGSEKLFF; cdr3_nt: TGTGCCAGCAGCCAACGTTCGGGGAGTGAAAAACTGTTTTTT
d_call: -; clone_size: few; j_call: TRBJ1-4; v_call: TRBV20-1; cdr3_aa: CSAPYNEKLFF; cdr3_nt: TGCAGTGCCCCGTATAATGAAAAACTGTTTTTT
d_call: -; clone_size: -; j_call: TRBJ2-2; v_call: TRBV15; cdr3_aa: CATSRERSTRELFF; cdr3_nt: TGTGCCACCAGCAGAGAAAGGAGCACAAGGGAGCTGTTTTTT
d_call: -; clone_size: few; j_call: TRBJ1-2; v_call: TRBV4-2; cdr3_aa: CASSPQRGQYHGYTF; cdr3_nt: TGTGCCAGCAGCCCCCAGAGAGGACAATATCATGGCTACACCTTC
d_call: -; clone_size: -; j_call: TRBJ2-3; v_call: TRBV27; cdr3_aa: CASSSLVVTDTQYF; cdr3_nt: TGTGCCAGCAGTTCCTTGGTAGTCACAGATACGCAGTATTTT
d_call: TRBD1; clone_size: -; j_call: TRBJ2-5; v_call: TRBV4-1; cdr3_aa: CASSQEYGTGLWTQYF; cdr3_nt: TGCGCCAGCAGCCAAGAATATGGGACAGGTTTGTGGACCCAGTACTTC
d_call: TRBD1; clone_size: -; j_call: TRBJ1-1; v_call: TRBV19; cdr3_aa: CASSSGQVWGNTEAFF; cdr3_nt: TGTGCCAGTAGTTCGGGACAGGTTTGGGGTAACACTGAAGCTTTCTTT
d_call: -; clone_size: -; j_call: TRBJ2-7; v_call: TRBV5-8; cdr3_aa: CASSPQTGTYEQYF; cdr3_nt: TGTGCCAGCAGCCCGCAGACAGGAACCTACGAGCAGTACTTC
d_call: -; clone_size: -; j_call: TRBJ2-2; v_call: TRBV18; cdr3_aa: CASSPWTAANTGELFF; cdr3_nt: TGTGCCAGCTCACCGTGGACAGCGGCGAACACCGGGGAGCTGTTTTTT
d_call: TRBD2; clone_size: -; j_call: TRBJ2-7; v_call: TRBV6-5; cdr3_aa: CASSQVAGGFYEQYF; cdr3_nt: TGTGCCAGCAGTCAGGTCGCGGGAGGATTTTACGAGCAGTACTTC
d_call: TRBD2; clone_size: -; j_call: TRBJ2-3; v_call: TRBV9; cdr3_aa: CASSGRLAGGPRVVGTQYF; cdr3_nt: TGTGCCAGCAGCGGACGACTAGCGGGAGGGCCAAGAGTAGTCGGCACGCAGTATTTT
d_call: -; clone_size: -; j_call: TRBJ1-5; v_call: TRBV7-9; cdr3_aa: CASSLAQPGSSQHF; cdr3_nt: TGTGCCAGCAGCTTAGCCCAGCCAGGAAGCTCCCAGCATTTT